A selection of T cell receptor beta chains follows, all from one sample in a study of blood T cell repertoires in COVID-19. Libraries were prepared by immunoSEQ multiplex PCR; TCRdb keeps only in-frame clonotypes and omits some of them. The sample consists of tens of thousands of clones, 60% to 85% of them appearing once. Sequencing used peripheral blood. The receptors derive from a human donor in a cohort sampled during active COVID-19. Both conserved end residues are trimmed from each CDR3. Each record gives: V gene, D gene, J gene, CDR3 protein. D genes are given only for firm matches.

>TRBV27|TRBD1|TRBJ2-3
ASSRDDTGASETDTQY
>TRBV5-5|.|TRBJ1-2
ASSLAGRVGGYT
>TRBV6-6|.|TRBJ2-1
ASSFGRGYDEQF
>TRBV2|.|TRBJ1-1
ASAAGSVTEAF
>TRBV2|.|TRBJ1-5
ASSGGGLAGNQPQH
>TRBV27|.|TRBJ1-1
ASNPGGGNTEAF
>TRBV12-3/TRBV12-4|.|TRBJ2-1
ASSLGGDEQF
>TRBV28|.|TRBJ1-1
ASRLQGAAF
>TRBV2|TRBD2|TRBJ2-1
AGGRAQYNEQF
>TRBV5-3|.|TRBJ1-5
ARSQGQRNQPQH
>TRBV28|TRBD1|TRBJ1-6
ATFRDRATYSPLH
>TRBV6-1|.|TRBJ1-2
ASSDWGVTANYGYT
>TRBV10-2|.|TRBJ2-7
ASRDVSGSLTYEQY
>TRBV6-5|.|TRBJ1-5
ASSYQQSHQPQH
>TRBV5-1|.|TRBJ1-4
ASSGDLGALNEKLF
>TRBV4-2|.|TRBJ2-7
ASSQERGEPYEQY
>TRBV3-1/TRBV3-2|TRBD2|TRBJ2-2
ASSLRTSGGAGELF
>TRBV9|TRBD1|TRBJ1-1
ASSESPTGATEAF
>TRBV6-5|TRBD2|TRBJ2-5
ASSLASGGQETQY
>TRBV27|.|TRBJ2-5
ASSRDIQQETQY
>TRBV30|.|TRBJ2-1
AWSVSGDEQF
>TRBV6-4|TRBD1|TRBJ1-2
ASSDSRRPTGAIYGYT
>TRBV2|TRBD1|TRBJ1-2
ASSPGTGLGYGYT
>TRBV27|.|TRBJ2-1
ASSQGFVFGGNEQF
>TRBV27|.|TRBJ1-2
ASSSRLDSRHYGYT
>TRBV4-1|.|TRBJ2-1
ASSQDPPLYNEQF
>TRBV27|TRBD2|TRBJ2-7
ASRALGGAREQY
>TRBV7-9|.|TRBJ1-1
ASSPQGWATEAF
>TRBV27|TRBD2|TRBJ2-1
ASTRLAGYNEQF
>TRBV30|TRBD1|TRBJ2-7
AWETGTGPYEQY
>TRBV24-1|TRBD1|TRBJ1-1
ATTSGQLMNTEAF
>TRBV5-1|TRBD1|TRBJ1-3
ASSWGPTGVGNTIY
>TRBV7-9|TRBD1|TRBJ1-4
ASSSTYRGEKLF
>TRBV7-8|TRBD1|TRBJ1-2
ASGHRDRGRGYT
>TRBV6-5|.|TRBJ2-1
ASSYVAENNEQF
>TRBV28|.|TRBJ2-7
ATLTPGSTYEQY
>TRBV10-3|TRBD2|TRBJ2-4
AISESLAGVNIQY
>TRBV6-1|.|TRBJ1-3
ASSEFGGDTIY
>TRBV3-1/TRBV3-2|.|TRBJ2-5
ASSQTATRAQY
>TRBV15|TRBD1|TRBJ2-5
ATSRGWGQGYRETQY
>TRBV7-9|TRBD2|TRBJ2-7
ASSRLAGGTYEQY
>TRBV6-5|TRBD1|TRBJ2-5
ASSVTTGFGETQY
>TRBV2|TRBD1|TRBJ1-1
ASSASRGQGFEAF
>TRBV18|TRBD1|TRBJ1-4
ASSPDRVNEKLF
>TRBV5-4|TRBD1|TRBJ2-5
ASSSQGATETQY
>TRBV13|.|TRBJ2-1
ASSWDYEQF
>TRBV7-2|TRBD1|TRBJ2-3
ASRGGTGVTDTQY
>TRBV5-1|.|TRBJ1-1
ASSVRAADTEAF